This T cell receptor beta chain was identified during a study of graft-versus-host responses after intestinal transplantation. About the research overall: Anti-thymocyte globulin induction was given to all recipients, followed by tacrolimus and steroids for three to four years. Findings and caveats of the study: Among recipient marrow samples, GvH clones were found; some appeared first in ileum or blood.

Here immunoSEQ multiplex PCR was the method, and the copy in TCRdb shows in-frame clones only, minus some. The sample yields about 91,000 clones, approximately 89% seen once. About this clone: Its antigen is undetermined.

This sequence originates from a human donor who was the organ donor for an intestinal transplant. The material sequenced was unstimulated CD4+ T cells sorted from spleen or lymph node cells, taken before transplant.

CDR3 sequence (DNA): TGTGCCTCCGGGGGGAATCAGCCCCAGCATTTT. This sequence encodes CASGGNQPQHF. The V call is TRBV5-8, the J call TRBJ1-5, with D perhaps TRBD1 (5 bases). The CDR3 consists of 11 residues. CDR1 is SGHTS and CDR2 is YDEGEE in the germline V gene. V was cut by 10 bases and J by 4 bases, with 9 bases left in between.